This T cell receptor beta chain originates from a study of OX40 agonist ivuxolimab in advanced cancers. At the level of the study: The patients received agonistic anti-OX40 (CD134) antibody ivuxolimab.

Findings and caveats of the study: Expanded clones tended on average to be more numerous among CD8+ T cells than CD4+. Nonresponders, in some cases, also had low normalized T-cell clonal expansion.

Points on this clone: What it binds is unknown.

The assay was immunoSEQ multiplex PCR, and TCRdb's table has in-frame clones only and misses some. Of fewer than 75,000 clones in the sample, approximately 91% are singletons; the top ten hold 0.75% to 0.9%. Germline V lookup: CDR1 GTSNPN, CDR2 SVGIG (reference sequence). CDR3 length: 14 residues. V shed 3 bases and J shed 7 bases, with 13 bases lying between them. The clonotype originates from an adult with an advanced solid tumor such as melanoma, head and neck, liver or kidney cancer. The sequencing here drew on CD4+ or CD8+ T cells sorted from blood, taken in a trial of the OX40 agonist ivuxolimab. The rearrangement links TRBV30 to TRBJ1-6; no reliable D call. CDR3 region: CAWRGGDPNSPLHF. In nucleotides, the CDR3 is TGTGCCTGGAGAGGAGGAGACCCGAATTCACCCCTCCACTTT.